This T cell receptor (beta chain) was identified in a study of cytomegalovirus exposure and HLA in healthy donors. Looking at the study overall: Drawn from HLA-typed donors, 80 million to 100 million unique TCRs were held in an early data release. Broader study findings: Being productive about 87% or about 30% of the time was typical of most TCR beta V segments in an earlier analysis. Several of the most significant clusters were apparently associated with common viral pathogens in a later analysis. Presence/absence analysis assumed near-uniform sequencing depth across donors.

CDR3 length equals 13 residues. Germline CDR1 is SGHVS and CDR2 is FNYEAQ. The trim removed 1 base at V and 5 bases at J, leaving 0 bases unmatched. This clone appeared a few times. What it binds is unknown. Other DNA sequences in this sample translate to the same CDR3. PCR primers comprised 60 Vbeta and 13 Jbeta primers. Only in-frame clones appear in the TCRdb table, and some are missing; sequencing was by immunoSEQ multiplex PCR. The data show about 140,000 clones, about four fifths seen once. The sample consisted of PBMCs. The chain links TRBV7-6 to TRBJ1-1; 8 bases agree with TRBD1. The source of this sequence is a woman in her forties in good health and CMV-seropositive. CDR3 coding DNA: TGTGCCAGCAGCTTAGGACAGGGGACTGAAGCTTTCTTT. It is translated as CASSLGQGTEAFF.